This T cell receptor beta chain was identified during a study of cytomegalovirus exposure and HLA in healthy donors. Study-wide findings and caveats: Because they were indistinguishable, some V segments, including TRBV6-2 and TRBV6-3, were excluded.

At the time of sampling, donors were nominally healthy, though unrecorded immune exposures were likely. This clone is a singleton in its sample. What it binds is unknown. The PCR contained 60 Vbeta and 13 Jbeta primers. Study processing details: Approximately 72 million unique TCR beta chains, roughly 11 million of them shared, were counted by a later analysis. Here immunoSEQ multiplex PCR was the method, and the copy in TCRdb shows in-frame clones only, minus some. V, J and clone size are those of that table, while D and trimming were read from the DNA. This table holds about 90,000 clones, roughly four fifths found once. The CDR3 totals 15 residues. Germline V CDR1 and CDR2: SGHVS, FQNEAQ. After removal of 6 bases from V and 1 base from J, the junction contained 6 bases not matched to a gene.

The TCR was taken from a woman in her fifties or sixties in good health and CMV-seropositive. Sequencing used PBMCs. The genes are TRBV7-8 and TRBJ2-7, with 10 bases fitting TRBD2. CDR3 in DNA: TGTGCCAGCAGTCCTCTAGCGGGGGCATCCTACGAGCAGTACTTC. Its protein is CASSPLAGASYEQYF. Looking up the rest from reference TRBV7-8 and TRBJ2-7 gives the full variable domain: GAGVSQSPRYKVAKRGQDVALRCDPISGHVSLFWYQQALGQGPEFLTYFQNEAQLDKSGLPSDRFFAERPEGSVSTLKIQRTQQEDSAVYLCASSPLAGASYEQYFGPGTRLTVT.